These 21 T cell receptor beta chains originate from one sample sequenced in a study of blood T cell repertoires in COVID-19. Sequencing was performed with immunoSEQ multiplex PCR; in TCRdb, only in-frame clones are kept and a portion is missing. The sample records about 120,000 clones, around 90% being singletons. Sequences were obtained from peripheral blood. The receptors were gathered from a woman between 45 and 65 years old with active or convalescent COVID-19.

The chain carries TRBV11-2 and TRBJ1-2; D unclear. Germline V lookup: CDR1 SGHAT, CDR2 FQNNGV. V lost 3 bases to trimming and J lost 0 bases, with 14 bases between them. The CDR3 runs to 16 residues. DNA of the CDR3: TGTGCCAGCAGCTTTAACGGTGATTCCACTAACTATGGCTACACCTTC. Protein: CASSFNGDSTNYGYTF.

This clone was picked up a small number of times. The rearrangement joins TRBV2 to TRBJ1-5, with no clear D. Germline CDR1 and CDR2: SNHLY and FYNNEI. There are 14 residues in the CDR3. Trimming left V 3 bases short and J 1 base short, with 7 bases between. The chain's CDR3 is CASSEFRSNQPQHF. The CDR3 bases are TGTGCCAGCAGTGAGTTCAGGAGCAATCAGCCCCAGCATTTT.

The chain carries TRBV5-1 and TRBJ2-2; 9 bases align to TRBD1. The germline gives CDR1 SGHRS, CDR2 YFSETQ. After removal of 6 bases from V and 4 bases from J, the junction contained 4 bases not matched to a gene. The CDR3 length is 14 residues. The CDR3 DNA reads TGCGCCAGCAATGAACAGGGGGCCACCGGGGAGCTGTTTTTT. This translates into CASNEQGATGELFF.

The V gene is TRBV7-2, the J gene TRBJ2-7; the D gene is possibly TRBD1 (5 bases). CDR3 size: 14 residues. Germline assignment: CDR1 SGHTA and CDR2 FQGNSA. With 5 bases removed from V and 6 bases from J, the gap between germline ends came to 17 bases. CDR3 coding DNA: TGTGCCAGCAGCCCGGGTCAGGGTTGGTCCGAGCAGTACTTC. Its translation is CASSPGQGWSEQYF.

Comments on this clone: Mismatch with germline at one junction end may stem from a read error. The CDR3 is CASSSTGINEQFF. The DNA of the CDR3 is TGTGCTAGCAGCTCAACAGGGATTAATGAGCAGTTCTTC. This chain uses TRBV7-7 with TRBJ2-1, with D possibly TRBD1 on 6 matching bases. Per germline, CDR1 SSHAT and CDR2 FNYEAQ (reference sequence). This CDR3 has 13 amino acids. Looking up the rest from reference TRBV7-7 and TRBJ2-1 gives the full variable domain: GAGVSQSPRYKVTKRGQDVTLRCDPISSHATLYWYQQALGQGPEFLTYFNYEAQPDKSGLPSDRFSAERPEGSISTLTIQRTEQRDSAMYRCASSSTGINEQFFGPGTRLTVL.

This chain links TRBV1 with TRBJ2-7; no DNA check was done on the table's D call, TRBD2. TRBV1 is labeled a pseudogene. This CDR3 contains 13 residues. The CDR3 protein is CTSTTSGKSEQYF. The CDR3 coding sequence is TGCACCAGTACGACTAGCGGGAAAAGCGAGCAGTACTTC.

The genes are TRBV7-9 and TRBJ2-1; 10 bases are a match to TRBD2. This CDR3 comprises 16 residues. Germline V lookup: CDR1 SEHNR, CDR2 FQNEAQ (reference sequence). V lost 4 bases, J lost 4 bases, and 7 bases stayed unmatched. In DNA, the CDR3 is TGTGCCAGCAGCTCAGGAGCGGGAGGGAGGTACAATGAGCAGTTCTTC. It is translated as CASSSGAGGRYNEQFF.

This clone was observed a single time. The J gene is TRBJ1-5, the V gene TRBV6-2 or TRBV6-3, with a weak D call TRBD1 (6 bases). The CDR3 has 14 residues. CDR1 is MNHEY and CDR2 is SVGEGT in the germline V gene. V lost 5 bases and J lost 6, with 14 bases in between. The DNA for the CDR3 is TGTGCCAGCAGTACAGGGAATGTGCCTCAGCCCCAGCATTTT. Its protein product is CASSTGNVPQPQHF.

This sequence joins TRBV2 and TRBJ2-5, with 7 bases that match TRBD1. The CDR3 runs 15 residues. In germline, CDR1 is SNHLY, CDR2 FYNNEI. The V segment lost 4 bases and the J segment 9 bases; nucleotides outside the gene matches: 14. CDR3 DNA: TGTGCCAGCAGTGTTGGCGAGGGACAGACGAGTTCCCAGTACTTC. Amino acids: CASSVGEGQTSSQYF.

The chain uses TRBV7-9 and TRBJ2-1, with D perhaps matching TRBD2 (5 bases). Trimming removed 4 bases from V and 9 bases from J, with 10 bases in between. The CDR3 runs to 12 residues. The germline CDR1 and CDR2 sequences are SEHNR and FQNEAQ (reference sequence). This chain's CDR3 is CASSYGRGEQFF. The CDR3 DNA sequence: TGTGCCAGCAGCTATGGCCGGGGTGAGCAGTTCTTC.

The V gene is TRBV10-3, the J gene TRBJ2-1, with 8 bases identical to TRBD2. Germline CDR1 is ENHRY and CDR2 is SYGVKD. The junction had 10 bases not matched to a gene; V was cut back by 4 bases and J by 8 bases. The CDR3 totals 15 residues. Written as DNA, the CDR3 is TGTGCCATCAGTGGCCTTAGCGGGGAAATGGATGAGCAGTTCTTC. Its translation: CAISGLSGEMDEQFF.

CDR3 nucleotides: TGTGCCAGCAGTGTCCCGGGTCAGCCCCAGCATTTT. Residues: CASSVPGQPQHF. The chain joins TRBV27 to TRBJ1-5; D remains unclear. The CDR3 sequence is 12 residues long. The V and J ends lost 5 bases and 6 bases respectively, with 8 bases between them. Germline CDR1 and CDR2: MNHEY and SMNVEV (reference sequence).

The CDR3 coding sequence is TGTGCCAGCACCCGAAGTCGACAGAACACTGAAGCTTTCTTT. Translated: CASTRSRQNTEAFF. V is TRBV28 and J is TRBJ1-1; D ambiguous. This CDR3 spans 14 amino acids. Per the germline V gene, CDR1 is MDHEN and CDR2 is SYDVKM. Trimming left V 7 bases short and J 1 base short, with 13 bases between.

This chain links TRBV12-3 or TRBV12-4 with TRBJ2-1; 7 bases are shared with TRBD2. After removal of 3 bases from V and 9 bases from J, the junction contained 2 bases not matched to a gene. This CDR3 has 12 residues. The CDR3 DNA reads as TGTGCCAGCAGTTTTGGGGGGGGTGAGCAGTTCTTC. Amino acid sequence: CASSFGGGEQFF.

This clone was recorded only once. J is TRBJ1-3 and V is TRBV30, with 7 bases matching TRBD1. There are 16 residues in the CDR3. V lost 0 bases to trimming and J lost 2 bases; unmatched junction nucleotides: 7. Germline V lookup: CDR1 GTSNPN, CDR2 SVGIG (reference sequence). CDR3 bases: TGTGCCTGGAGTGTAATATCAGGGGGAGCTGGAAACACCATATATTTT. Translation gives CAWSVISGGAGNTIYF.

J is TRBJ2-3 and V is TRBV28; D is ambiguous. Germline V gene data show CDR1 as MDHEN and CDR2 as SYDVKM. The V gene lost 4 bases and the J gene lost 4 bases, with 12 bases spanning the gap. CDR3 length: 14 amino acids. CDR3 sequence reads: CASSSRAESDTQYF. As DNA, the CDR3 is TGTGCCAGCAGTTCGCGCGCTGAATCAGATACGCAGTATTTT.

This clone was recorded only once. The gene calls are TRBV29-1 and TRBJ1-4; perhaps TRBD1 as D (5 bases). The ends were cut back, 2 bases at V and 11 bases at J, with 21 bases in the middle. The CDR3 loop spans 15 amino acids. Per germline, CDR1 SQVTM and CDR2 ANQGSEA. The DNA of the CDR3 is TGCAGCGTTGAACGCCCGGGGGGAGGAGTGGGGAAACTGTTTTTT. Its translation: CSVERPGGGVGKLFF.

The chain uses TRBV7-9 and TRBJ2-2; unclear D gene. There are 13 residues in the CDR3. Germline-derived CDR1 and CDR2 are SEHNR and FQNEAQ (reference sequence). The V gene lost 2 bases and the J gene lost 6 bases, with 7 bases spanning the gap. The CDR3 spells CASSLLWPGELFF. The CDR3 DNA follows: TGTGCCAGCAGCTTATTATGGCCCGGGGAGCTGTTTTTT.

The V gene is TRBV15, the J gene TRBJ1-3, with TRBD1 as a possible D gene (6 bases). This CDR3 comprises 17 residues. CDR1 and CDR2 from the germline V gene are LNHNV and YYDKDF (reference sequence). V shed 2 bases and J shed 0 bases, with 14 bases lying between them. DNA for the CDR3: TGTGCCACCAGCAGACGAACAGGGATTTTCTCTGGAAACACCATATATTTT. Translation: CATSRRTGIFSGNTIYF.

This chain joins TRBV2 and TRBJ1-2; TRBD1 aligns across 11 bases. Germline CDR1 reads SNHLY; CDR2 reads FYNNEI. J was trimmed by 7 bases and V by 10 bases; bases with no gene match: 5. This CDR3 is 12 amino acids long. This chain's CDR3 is CAISDRGLGYTF. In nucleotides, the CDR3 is TGTGCCATCTCGGACAGGGGGCTTGGCTACACCTTC.

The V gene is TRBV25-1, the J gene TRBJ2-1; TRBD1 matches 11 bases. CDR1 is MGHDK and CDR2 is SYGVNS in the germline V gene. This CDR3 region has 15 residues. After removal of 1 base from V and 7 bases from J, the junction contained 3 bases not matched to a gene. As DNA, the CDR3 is TGTGCCAGCAGTGAATTTGGGACAGGGGGTAATGAGCAGTTCTTC. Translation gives CASSEFGTGGNEQFF.